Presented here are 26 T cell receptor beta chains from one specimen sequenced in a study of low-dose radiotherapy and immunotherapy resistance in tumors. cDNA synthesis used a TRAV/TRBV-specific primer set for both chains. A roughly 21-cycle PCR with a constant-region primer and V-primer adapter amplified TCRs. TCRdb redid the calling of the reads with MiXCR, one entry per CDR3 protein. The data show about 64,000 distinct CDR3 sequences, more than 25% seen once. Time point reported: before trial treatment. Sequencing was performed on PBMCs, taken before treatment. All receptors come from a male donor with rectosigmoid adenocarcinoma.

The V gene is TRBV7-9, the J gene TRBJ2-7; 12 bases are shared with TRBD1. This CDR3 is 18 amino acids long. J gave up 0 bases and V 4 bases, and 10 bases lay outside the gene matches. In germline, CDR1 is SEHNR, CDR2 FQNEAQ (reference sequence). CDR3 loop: CASSSLGQGAPSSYEQYF. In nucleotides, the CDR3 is TGTGCCAGCAGCTCGCTGGGACAGGGGGCGCCGAGCTCCTACGAGCAGTACTTC. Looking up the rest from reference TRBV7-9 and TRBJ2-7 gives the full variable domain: DTGVSQNPRHKITKRGQNVTFRCDPISEHNRLYWYRQTLGQGPEFLTYFQNEAQLEKSRLLSDRFSAERPKGSFSTLEIQRTEQGDSAMYLCASSSLGQGAPSSYEQYFGPGTRLTVT.

The CDR3 is CSVEGVVAGEQYF. The CDR3, as DNA: TGCAGCGTTGAAGGTGTAGTGGCGGGCGAGCAGTACTTC. The rearrangement joins TRBV29-1 to TRBJ2-7; the D gene is possibly TRBD2 (5 bases). CDR3 length: 13 amino acids. Germline V gives CDR1 SQVTM, CDR2 ANQGSEA. Trimming stripped 1 base from V and 6 bases from J, with 13 bases between.

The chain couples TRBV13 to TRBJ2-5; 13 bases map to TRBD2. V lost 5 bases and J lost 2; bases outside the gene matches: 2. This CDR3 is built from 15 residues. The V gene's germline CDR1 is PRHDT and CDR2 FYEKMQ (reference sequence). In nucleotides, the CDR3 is TGTGCCAGCAGCCTGGGACTAGCGGGGCAAGAGACCCAGTACTTC. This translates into CASSLGLAGQETQYF.

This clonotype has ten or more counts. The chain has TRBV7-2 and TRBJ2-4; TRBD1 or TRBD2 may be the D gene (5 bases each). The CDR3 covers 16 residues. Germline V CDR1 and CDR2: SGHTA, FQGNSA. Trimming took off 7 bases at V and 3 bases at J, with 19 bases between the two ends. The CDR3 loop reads CASTLGPGKSKNIQYF. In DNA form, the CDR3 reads TGTGCCAGCACCCTGGGACCAGGCAAGAGCAAAAACATTCAGTACTTC.

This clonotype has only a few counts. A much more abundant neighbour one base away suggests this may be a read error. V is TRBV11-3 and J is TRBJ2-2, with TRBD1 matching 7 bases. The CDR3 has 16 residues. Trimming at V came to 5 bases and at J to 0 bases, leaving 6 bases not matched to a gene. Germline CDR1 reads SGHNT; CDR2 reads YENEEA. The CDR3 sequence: CASSRSGQPNTGELFF. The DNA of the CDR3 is TGTGCCAGCAGCCGTTCGGGACAGCCGAACACCGGGGAGCTGTTTTTT. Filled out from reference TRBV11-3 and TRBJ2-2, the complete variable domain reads EAGVVQSPRYKIIEKKQPVAFWCNPISGHNTLYWYLQNLGQGPELLIRYENEEAVDDSQLPKDRFSAERLKGVDSTLKIQPAELGDSAVYLCASSRSGQPNTGELFFGEGSRLTVL.

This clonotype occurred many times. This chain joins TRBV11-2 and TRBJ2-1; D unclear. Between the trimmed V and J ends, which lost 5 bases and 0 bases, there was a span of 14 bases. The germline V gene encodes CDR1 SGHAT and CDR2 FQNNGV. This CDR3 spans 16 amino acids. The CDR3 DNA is TGTGCCAGCAGCCGGACGGCAGGCCCCTCCTACAATGAGCAGTTCTTC. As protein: CASSRTAGPSYNEQFF.

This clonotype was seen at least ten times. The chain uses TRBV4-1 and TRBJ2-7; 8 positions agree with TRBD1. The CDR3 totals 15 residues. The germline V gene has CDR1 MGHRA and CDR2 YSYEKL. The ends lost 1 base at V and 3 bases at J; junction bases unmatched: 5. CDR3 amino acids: CASSQARTGYYEQYF. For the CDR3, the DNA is TGCGCCAGCAGCCAAGCGAGGACAGGGTACTACGAGCAGTACTTC.

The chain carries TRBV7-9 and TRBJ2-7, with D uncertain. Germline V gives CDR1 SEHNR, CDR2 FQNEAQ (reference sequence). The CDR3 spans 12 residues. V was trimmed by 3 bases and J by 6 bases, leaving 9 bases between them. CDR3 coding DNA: TGTGCCAGCAGCTTCACATCATTCGAGCAGTACTTC. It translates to CASSFTSFEQYF.

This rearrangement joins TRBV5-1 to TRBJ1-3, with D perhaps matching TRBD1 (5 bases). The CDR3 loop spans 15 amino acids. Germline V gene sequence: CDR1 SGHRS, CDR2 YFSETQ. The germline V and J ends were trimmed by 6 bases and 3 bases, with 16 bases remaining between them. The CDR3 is CASTRGGSFGNTIYF. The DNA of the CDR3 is TGCGCCAGCACCCGCGGGGGATCATTTGGAAACACCATATATTTT.

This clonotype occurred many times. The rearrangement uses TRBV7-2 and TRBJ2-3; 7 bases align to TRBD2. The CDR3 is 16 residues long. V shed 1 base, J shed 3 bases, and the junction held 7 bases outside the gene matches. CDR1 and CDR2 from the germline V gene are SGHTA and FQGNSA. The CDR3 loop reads CASSLGSVGGTDTQYF. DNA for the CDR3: TGTGCCAGCAGCTTAGGGTCGGTGGGAGGGACAGATACGCAGTATTTT.

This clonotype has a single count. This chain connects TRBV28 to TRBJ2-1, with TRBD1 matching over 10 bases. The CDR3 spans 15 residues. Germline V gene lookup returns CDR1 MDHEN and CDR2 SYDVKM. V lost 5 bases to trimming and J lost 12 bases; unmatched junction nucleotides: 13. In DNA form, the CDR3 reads TGTGCCAGCAGTCCCCAGGACAGGGGGAGATCCGCGCAGTTCTTC. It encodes CASSPQDRGRSAQFF.

The CDR3 protein is CASSSPPRSSYEQYF. CDR3 nucleotide sequence: TGTGCCAGCAGCAGCCCACCGAGGAGCTCCTACGAGCAGTACTTC. This chain joins TRBV6-2 or TRBV6-3 and TRBJ2-7; D gene unclear. This CDR3 comprises 15 residues. Germline CDR1 is MNHEY and CDR2 is SVGEGT. V was shortened by 6 bases and J by 0 bases, with 15 bases between the two germline ends.

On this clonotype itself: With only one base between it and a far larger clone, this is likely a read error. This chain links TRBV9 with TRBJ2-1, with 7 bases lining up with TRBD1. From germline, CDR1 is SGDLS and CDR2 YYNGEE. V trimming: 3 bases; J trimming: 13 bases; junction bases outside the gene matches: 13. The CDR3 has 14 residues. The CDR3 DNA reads TGTGCCAGCAGCGCGGGGACAGATTGGGACATTCAGTTCTTC. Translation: CASSAGTDWDIQFF.

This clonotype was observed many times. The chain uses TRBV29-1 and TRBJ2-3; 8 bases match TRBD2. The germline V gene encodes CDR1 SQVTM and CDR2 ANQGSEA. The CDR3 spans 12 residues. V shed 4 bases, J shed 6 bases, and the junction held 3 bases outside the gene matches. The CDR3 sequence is CSVGGGGDTQYF. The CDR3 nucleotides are TGCAGCGTTGGCGGCGGGGGGGATACGCAGTATTTT.

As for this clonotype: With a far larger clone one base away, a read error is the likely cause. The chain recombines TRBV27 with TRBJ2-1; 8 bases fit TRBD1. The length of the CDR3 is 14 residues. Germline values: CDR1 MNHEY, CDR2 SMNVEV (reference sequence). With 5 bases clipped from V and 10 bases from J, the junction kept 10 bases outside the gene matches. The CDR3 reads CASSRNGQGYEQFF. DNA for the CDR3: TGTGCCAGCAGTCGGAATGGACAGGGCTACGAGCAGTTCTTC.

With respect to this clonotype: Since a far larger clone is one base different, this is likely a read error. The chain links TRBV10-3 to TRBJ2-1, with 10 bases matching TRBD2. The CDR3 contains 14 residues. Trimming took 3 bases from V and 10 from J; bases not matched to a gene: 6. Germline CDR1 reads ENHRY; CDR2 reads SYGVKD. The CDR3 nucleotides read TGTGCCATCAGTGACGCTAGCGGGGGTTGGGAGCAGTTCTTC. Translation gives CAISDASGGWEQFF.

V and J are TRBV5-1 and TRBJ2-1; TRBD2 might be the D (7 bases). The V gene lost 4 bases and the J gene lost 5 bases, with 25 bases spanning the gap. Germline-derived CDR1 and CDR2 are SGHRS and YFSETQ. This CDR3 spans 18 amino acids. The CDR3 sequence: CASSRLSGGAEQNNEQFF. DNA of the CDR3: TGCGCCAGCAGCCGCCTGTCTGGGGGGGCCGAGCAAAACAATGAGCAGTTCTTC.

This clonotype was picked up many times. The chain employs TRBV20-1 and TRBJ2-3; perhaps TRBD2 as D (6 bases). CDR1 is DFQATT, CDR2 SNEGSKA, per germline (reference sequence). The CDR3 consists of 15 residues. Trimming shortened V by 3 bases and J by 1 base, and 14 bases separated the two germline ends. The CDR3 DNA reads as TGCAGTGCTAGGAGGTTCGGGGAGGGCACAGATACGCAGTATTTT. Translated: CSARRFGEGTDTQYF.

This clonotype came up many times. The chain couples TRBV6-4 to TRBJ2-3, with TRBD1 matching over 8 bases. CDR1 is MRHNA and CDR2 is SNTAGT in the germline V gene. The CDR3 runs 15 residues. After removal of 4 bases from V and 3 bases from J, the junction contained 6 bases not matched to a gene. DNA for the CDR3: TGTGCCAGCAGTGCTACGACAGGGGCAACAGATACGCAGTATTTT. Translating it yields CASSATTGATDTQYF.

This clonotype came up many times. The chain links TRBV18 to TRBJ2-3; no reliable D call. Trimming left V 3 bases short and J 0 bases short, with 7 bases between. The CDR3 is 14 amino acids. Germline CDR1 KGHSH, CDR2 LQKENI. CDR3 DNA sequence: TGTGCCAGCTCACCTACAGCAAGCACAGATACGCAGTATTTT. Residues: CASSPTASTDTQYF.

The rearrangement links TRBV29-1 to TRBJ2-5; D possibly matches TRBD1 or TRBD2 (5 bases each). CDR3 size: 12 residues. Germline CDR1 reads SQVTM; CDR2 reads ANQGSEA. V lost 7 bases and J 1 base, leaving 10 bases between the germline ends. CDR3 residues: CSAGGAQETQYF. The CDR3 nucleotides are TGCAGCGCTGGGGGAGCCCAAGAGACCCAGTACTTC.

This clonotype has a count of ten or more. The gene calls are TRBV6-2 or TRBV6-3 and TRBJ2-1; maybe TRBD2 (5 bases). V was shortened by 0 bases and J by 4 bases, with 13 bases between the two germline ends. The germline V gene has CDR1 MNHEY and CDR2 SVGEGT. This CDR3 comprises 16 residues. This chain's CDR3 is CASSYSKGGWYNEQFF. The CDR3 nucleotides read TGTGCCAGCAGTTACTCGAAGGGCGGGTGGTACAATGAGCAGTTCTTC.

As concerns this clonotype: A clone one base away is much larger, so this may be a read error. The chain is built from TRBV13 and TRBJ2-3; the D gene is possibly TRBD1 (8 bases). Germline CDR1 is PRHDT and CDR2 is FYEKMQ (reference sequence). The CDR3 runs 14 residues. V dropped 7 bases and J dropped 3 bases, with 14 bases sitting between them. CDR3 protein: CASNQQGGTDTQYF. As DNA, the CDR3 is TGTGCCAGCAACCAACAGGGGGGGACAGATACGCAGTATTTT.

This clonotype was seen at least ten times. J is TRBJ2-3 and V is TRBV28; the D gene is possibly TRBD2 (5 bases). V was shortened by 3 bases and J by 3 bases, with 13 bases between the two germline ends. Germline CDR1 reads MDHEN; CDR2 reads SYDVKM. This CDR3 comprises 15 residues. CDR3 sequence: CASSFTGKQTDTQYF. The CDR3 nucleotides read TGTGCCAGCAGTTTTACCGGGAAGCAGACAGATACGCAGTATTTT.

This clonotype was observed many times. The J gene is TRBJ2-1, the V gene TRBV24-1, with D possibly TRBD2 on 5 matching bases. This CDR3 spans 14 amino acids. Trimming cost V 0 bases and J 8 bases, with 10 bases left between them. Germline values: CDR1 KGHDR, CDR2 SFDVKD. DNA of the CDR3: TGTGCCACCAGTGATTTGAGTGAGGGCTATGAGCAGTTCTTC. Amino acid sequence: CATSDLSEGYEQFF.

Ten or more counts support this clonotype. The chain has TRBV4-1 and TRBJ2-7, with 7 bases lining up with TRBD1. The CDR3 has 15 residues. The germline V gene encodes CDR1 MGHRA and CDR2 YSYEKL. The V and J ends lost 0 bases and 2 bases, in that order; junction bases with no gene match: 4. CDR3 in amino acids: CASSQESQGAYEQYF. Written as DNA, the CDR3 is TGCGCCAGCAGCCAAGAGTCGCAGGGGGCCTACGAGCAGTACTTC.